This passage covers 25 T cell receptor beta chains from one sample sequenced in a study of metastatic and nonmetastatic thyroid tumors. TCRdb re-called clones from the PCR reads using MiXCR. The data hold tens of thousands of clones, with roughly 17% observed a single time. Treatment of any kind had been given to no patient before thyroid surgery. The sample consisted of tumor tissue. All receptors derive from a female donor with papillary thyroid cancer or a benign thyroid nodule (not recorded which). Some clones in this sample may be carry-over from other donors' samples.

The rearrangement uses TRBV19 and TRBJ1-2; D is uncertain. Deletions cut 10 bases from V and 4 bases from J, with 19 bases between. The CDR3 is 14 residues long. Looked up from germline, CDR1 is LNHDA and CDR2 is SQIVND (reference sequence). The CDR3 sequence: CATHGRRHGYGYTF. CDR3 nucleotides: TGTGCCACCCATGGGCGTCGCCACGGCTATGGCTACACCTTC.

This clone was detected ten times or more. The chain carries TRBV20-1 and TRBJ1-2, with a weak D call TRBD1 (6 bases). Germline V gene data show CDR1 as DFQATT and CDR2 as SNEGSKA (reference sequence). Trimming stripped 3 bases from V and 8 bases from J, with 19 bases between. CDR3 length: 14 residues. The CDR3 DNA is TGCAGTGCTAGTGGGGGGGCGGGGACCTCAGGCTACACCTTC. Its translation is CSASGGAGTSGYTF.

As to this clone: Possible read error: a much larger clone is one base away. CDR3 sequence reads: CASSLGRTSGLDEQFF. In DNA, the CDR3 is TGTGCCAGCAGCTTAGGGAGGACTAGCGGGCTAGATGAGCAGTTCTTC. The rearrangement uses TRBV11-1 and TRBJ2-1, with 11 bases that match TRBD2. Germline loops: CDR1 SGHAT, CDR2 FQDESV (reference sequence). The CDR3 extends over 16 amino acids. After removal of 1 base from V and 8 bases from J, the junction contained 7 bases not matched to a gene. The full variable domain, rest sourced from reference TRBV11-1 and TRBJ2-1, is EAEVAQSPRYKITEKSQAVAFWCDPISGHATLYWYRQILGQGPELLVQFQDESVVDDSQLPKDRFSAERLKGVDSTLKIQPAELGDSAMYLCASSLGRTSGLDEQFFGPGTRLTVL.

This clone appeared a few times. The chain couples TRBV6-2 or TRBV6-3 to TRBJ2-1, with D perhaps TRBD2 (6 bases). This CDR3 is 16 amino acids long. Germline CDR1 and CDR2: MNHEY and SVGEGT. Trimming took off 4 bases at V and 7 bases at J, with 20 bases between the two ends. CDR3 region: CASSCGTGTGFNEQFF. The CDR3 DNA follows: TGTGCCAGCAGTTGCGGGACGGGGACGGGGTTTAATGAGCAGTTCTTC.

This clone was counted only a few times. This may be a read error, as it is one base from a much larger clone. The V gene is TRBV6-2 or TRBV6-3, the J gene TRBJ2-2; no definite D call. The CDR3 consists of 13 residues. V was pared by 7 bases and J by 4 bases, with 10 bases between. Germline V gene lookup returns CDR1 MNHEY and CDR2 SVGEGT. CDR3 in amino acids: CASTPRPTGELFF. CDR3 nucleotide sequence: TGTGCCAGCACTCCTCGACCCACCGGGGAGCTGTTTTTT.

About this clone itself: A single base separates this from a much larger clone, so it may be a read error. V and J are TRBV11-1 and TRBJ2-7; 11 positions agree with TRBD1. This CDR3 spans 16 amino acids. Germline V gene lookup returns CDR1 SGHAT and CDR2 FQDESV (reference sequence). J gave up 3 bases and V 7 bases, and 11 bases lay outside the gene matches. The CDR3 sequence: CASIAGLGQGDYEQYF. The CDR3 DNA is TGTGCCAGCATCGCTGGTCTGGGACAGGGGGACTACGAGCAGTACTTC. The full variable domain, rest sourced from reference TRBV11-1 and TRBJ2-7, is EAEVAQSPRYKITEKSQAVAFWCDPISGHATLYWYRQILGQGPELLVQFQDESVVDDSQLPKDRFSAERLKGVDSTLKIQPAELGDSAMYLCASIAGLGQGDYEQYFGPGTRLTVT.

A note on this clone: This may arise from a read error, as a much more abundant clone is one base away. V is TRBV19 and J is TRBJ2-7, with D unresolved. Germline V CDR1 and CDR2: LNHDA, SQIVND (reference sequence). The CDR3 spans 12 residues. The V gene lost 4 bases and the J gene lost 5 bases, with 9 bases spanning the gap. The CDR3 region is CASSKASHEQYF. Written as DNA, the CDR3 is TGTGCCAGTAGTAAGGCGTCCCACGAGCAGTACTTC.

This clone was counted ten times or more. The chain employs TRBV5-1 and TRBJ1-2; D uncertain. CDR3 length: 12 residues. Looked up from germline, CDR1 is SGHRS and CDR2 is YFSETQ. The V end lost 0 bases, the J end lost 3 bases, and 3 bases lay between the germline ends. The CDR3 spells CASSLDDYGYTF. Here the CDR3 DNA reads TGCGCCAGCAGCTTGGATGACTATGGCTACACCTTC.

This clone was seen at least ten times. The V and J genes are TRBV11-2 and TRBJ2-1, with 7 bases aligning to TRBD2. The V gene end was trimmed by 3 bases and the J gene end by 8 bases; junction bases not matched to a gene: 7. The length of the CDR3 is 14 residues. Germline CDR1 and CDR2: SGHAT and FQNNGV. The CDR3 bases are TGTGCCAGCAGCTTCACTCTGGGAGGGGATGAGCAGTTCTTC. Protein: CASSFTLGGDEQFF.

Turning to this clone: One base away lies a much larger clone, so this may be a sequencing read error. No conserved phenylalanine or tryptophan ends this CDR3, so it is likely a read error. The J gene is TRBJ1-5, the V gene TRBV3-1; tentative D call: TRBD1 (5 bases). CDR1 and CDR2 (germline): LGHDT, YNNKEL (reference sequence). The V end lost 1 base, the J end lost 4 bases, and 8 bases lay between the germline ends. The CDR3 sequence is 14 residues long. The CDR3, as DNA: TGTGCCAGCAGCCAAGCCCACAGGAATCAGCCCCAGCATTCT. It specifies CASSQAHRNQPQHS.

Concerning this clone itself: Compared with germline, one end of the junction differs, possibly owing to a read error. The chain links TRBV5-1 to TRBJ2-1; D uncertain. This CDR3 contains 15 residues. CDR1 and CDR2 from the germline V gene are SGHRS and YFSETQ. In DNA form, the CDR3 reads TGTTCCAGCAGCTTCGTACAAAGCTCCTACAATGAGCAGTTCTTC. Its protein is CSSSFVQSSYNEQFF.

This clone was observed at least ten times. V usage is TRBV27 and J usage is TRBJ2-7, with 12 nucleotides matching TRBD1. The CDR3 sequence is 14 residues long. CDR1 is MNHEY, CDR2 SMNVEV, per germline (reference sequence). After removal of 4 bases from V and 6 bases from J, the junction contained 4 bases not matched to a gene. The CDR3 here is CASSSRDRGLEQYF. CDR3 in DNA: TGTGCCAGCAGTTCCCGGGACAGGGGGCTCGAGCAGTACTTC.

For the CDR3, the DNA is TGCAGTGCTTACCGGGACTTATTCGACCAGTACTTC. Protein sequence: CSAYRDLFDQYF. This sequence joins TRBV20-1 and TRBJ2-7; a possible D gene is TRBD2 (6 bases). There are 12 residues in the CDR3. In germline, CDR1 is DFQATT, CDR2 SNEGSKA (reference sequence). The V and J ends lost 5 bases and 10 bases respectively, with 18 bases between them.

At least ten counts were recorded for this clone. A junction end diverges from the germline sequence, so it may reflect a read error. Other nucleotide sequences in the sample specify the same CDR3. V is TRBV20-1 and J is TRBJ2-1; 10 nucleotides align to TRBD2. Per germline, CDR1 DFQATT and CDR2 SNEGSKA (reference sequence). This CDR3 has 18 amino acids. CDR3 in DNA: TGCAGCGCTAGAGATCTCGCCCTAGCGGGAGAGAAATACAATGAGCAGTTCTTC. It encodes CSARDLALAGEKYNEQFF.

This clone has a count of ten or more. The rearrangement joins TRBV10-1 to TRBJ2-2; D remains ambiguous. In germline, CDR1 is WNHNN, CDR2 SYGVQD (reference sequence). The CDR3 covers 13 residues. V lost 5 bases and J lost 6, with 10 bases in between. This chain's CDR3 is CASSPAFPGELFF. For the CDR3, the DNA is TGCGCCAGCAGTCCGGCGTTCCCCGGGGAGCTGTTTTTT.

Worth noting for this clone: A much larger clone lies one base from this, so it may be a read error. The V gene is TRBV29-1, the J gene TRBJ2-5; perhaps TRBD1 as D (6 bases). Germline V gives CDR1 SQVTM, CDR2 ANQGSEA. The CDR3 covers 13 residues. Trimming took 6 bases from V and 3 from J, leaving 14 bases between them. CDR3 DNA sequence: TGCAGCGTATGTAGGACAGACGAAGAGACCCAGTACTTC. Amino acid sequence: CSVCRTDEETQYF.

In this sample, this clone turned up many times. The gene calls are TRBV30 and TRBJ1-4; 10 bases are a match to TRBD1. The CDR3 sequence is 15 residues long. Trimming at V came to 3 bases and at J to 6 bases, leaving 7 bases not matched to a gene. Germline CDR1 GTSNPN, CDR2 SVGIG (reference sequence). CDR3: CAWRYSGTGDEKLFF. The CDR3 DNA sequence: TGTGCCTGGAGGTACTCCGGGACAGGGGATGAAAAACTGTTTTTT.

This clone was counted ten times or more. The chain joins TRBV7-9 to TRBJ2-7; no firm D call. CDR1 SEHNR and CDR2 FQNEAQ come from the germline V gene (reference sequence). CDR3 length equals 12 residues. The germline V and J ends were trimmed by 5 bases and 0 bases, with 5 bases remaining between them. The CDR3 DNA reads TGTGCCAGCAGCCCAAGCTCCTACGAGCAGTACTTC. Translation gives CASSPSSYEQYF.

This clone showed up many times. The rearrangement joins TRBV29-1 to TRBJ1-2, with TRBD1 matching over 7 bases. V lost 7 bases to trimming and J lost 8 bases; unmatched junction nucleotides: 19. This CDR3 is built from 15 residues. Germline-derived CDR1 and CDR2 are SQVTM and ANQGSEA. The CDR3 DNA reads TGCAGCGCCATGGTCCGGGACAGACATGATTGGGGCTACACCTTC. Its translation is CSAMVRDRHDWGYTF.

This clone was seen repeatedly, ten times or more. The chain has TRBV6-5 and TRBJ1-1; D may be TRBD1 (6 bases). CDR3 length: 15 amino acids. The V and J ends lost 3 bases and 3 bases respectively, with 14 bases between them. In germline, CDR1 is MNHEY, CDR2 SVGAGI. The CDR3 loop is CASSYGGGVDTEAFF. The CDR3 coding sequence is TGTGCCAGCAGTTATGGAGGGGGAGTGGACACTGAAGCTTTCTTT.

The J gene is TRBJ1-2, the V gene TRBV5-4; unclear D gene. Looked up from germline, CDR1 is SGHNT and CDR2 is YYREEE (reference sequence). With 1 base removed from V and 4 bases from J, the gap between germline ends came to 14 bases. The CDR3 is 15 residues long. CDR3 nucleotide sequence: TGTGCCAGCAGCTTGCGGCGACATGGCGGCTATGGCTACACCTTC. The encoded protein is CASSLRRHGGYGYTF.

The sample holds many counts of this clone. The chain links TRBV11-2 to TRBJ1-2; no clear D. V was pared by 0 bases and J by 4 bases, with 12 bases between. CDR3 size: 15 residues. The germline V gene has CDR1 SGHAT and CDR2 FQNNGV. CDR3 in DNA: TGTGCCAGCAGCTTAGATCGGGGATGGGGCTATGGCTACACCTTC. This encodes CASSLDRGWGYGYTF.

Comment on this clone: It may be a read error: a sequence one base away is much more abundant. The V call is TRBV5-6, the J call TRBJ2-6; 9 bases are a match to TRBD2. Germline lookup yields CDR1 SGHDT and CDR2 YYEEEE. The CDR3 runs 18 residues. In nucleotides, the CDR3 is TGTGCCAGCATCTTGGCCGTAGCGGGAGTTACTGGGGCCAACGTCCTGACTTTC. This gives the protein CASILAVAGVTGANVLTF.

This clone came up a few times. V and J are TRBV6-1 and TRBJ2-1; D not resolved. The CDR3 covers 15 residues. Looked up from germline, CDR1 is MNHNS and CDR2 is SASEGT. Between the trimmed V and J ends, which lost 10 bases and 0 bases, there was a span of 16 bases. CDR3 nucleotide sequence: TGTGCCACCTCACGTCGGAGCCACTCCTACAATGAGCAGTTCTTC. Its protein product is CATSRRSHSYNEQFF.

V usage is TRBV4-2 and J usage is TRBJ2-1; possibly TRBD2 for D (6 bases). Germline CDR1 reads LGHNA; CDR2 reads YNFKEQ. The CDR3 has 16 amino acids. Trimming shortened V by 0 bases and J by 6 bases, and 15 bases separated the two germline ends. CDR3: CASSQDGPSEPNEQFF. The CDR3 coding sequence is TGTGCCAGCAGCCAAGATGGACCTAGCGAGCCCAATGAGCAGTTCTTC.